The 21 T cell receptor beta chains below were found in one sample sequenced in a study of T cells in tuberculosis. Stated time point: new active TB diagnosis, blood taken before or within 7 days of starting treatment. Clones were sequenced by immunoSEQ multiplex PCR, and TCRdb holds only the in-frame ones, with some missing. The table shows tens of thousands of clones, with about 85% occurring only once. This sample comprised PBMCs, obtained at tuberculosis diagnosis. Source of these receptors: an adult with tuberculosis.

This clone appeared a single time. V is TRBV7-2 and J is TRBJ2-3, with 9 positions matching TRBD2. The CDR3 runs to 16 residues. V lost 4 bases, J lost 7 bases, and 12 bases stayed unmatched. Germline lookup yields CDR1 SGHTA and CDR2 FQGNSA. The CDR3 here is CASSSLTSGRTYTQYF. The CDR3 DNA follows: TGTGCCAGCAGCTCCCTGACTAGCGGAAGGACCTATACGCAGTATTTT.

V is TRBV30 and J is TRBJ2-5, with TRBD2 matching 8 bases. The CDR3 has 12 residues. Unmatched junction bases numbered 3, after V lost 5 bases and J lost 4 bases. CDR1 is GTSNPN, CDR2 SVGIG, per germline (reference sequence). The CDR3, as DNA: TGTGCCTGGGTAGCGGGATCAGAGACCCAGTACTTC. It translates to CAWVAGSETQYF. Variable domain in full (rest from reference TRBV30 and TRBJ2-5): SQTIHQWPATLVQPVGSPLSLECTVEGTSNPNLYWYRQAAGRGLQLLFYSVGIGQISSEVPQNLSASRPQDRQFILSSKKLLLSDSGFYLCAWVAGSETQYFGPGTRLLVL.

This rearrangement joins TRBV10-2 to TRBJ2-7; 7 bases align to TRBD1. V was pared by 2 bases and J by 5 bases, with 0 bases of the junction left unmatched. There are 12 residues in the CDR3. Germline V CDR1 and CDR2: WSHSY, SAAADI. This chain's CDR3 is CASSEDRDEQYF. DNA for the CDR3: TGCGCCAGCAGTGAGGACAGGGACGAGCAGTACTTC.

As for this clone: One junction end does not reproduce the germline sequence, and a read error may be involved. The chain carries TRBV6-6 and TRBJ1-6, with D tentatively TRBD1 (6 bases). Germline V lookup: CDR1 MNHNY, CDR2 SVGAGI (reference sequence). This CDR3 comprises 16 residues. The CDR3 sequence is CASSYSGAQDNSPLHF. In DNA form, the CDR3 reads TGTGCCAGCAGCTACTCGGGGGCGCAGGATAATTCACCCCTCCACTTT.

This chain uses TRBV5-8 with TRBJ1-4; 7 nucleotides match TRBD1. The CDR3 consists of 14 residues. The V and J ends lost 4 bases and 3 bases, in that order; junction bases with no gene match: 3. Germline loops: CDR1 SGHTS, CDR2 YDEGEE. CDR3 DNA: TGTGCCAGCAGCCCGGGACAGCCTAATGAAAAACTGTTTTTT. The encoded protein is CASSPGQPNEKLFF.

This clone has only one observation. Written as DNA, the CDR3 is TGCGCCAGCAGCCAAGATAGCGCATGGCAAGAGACCCAGTACTTC. Its translation is CASSQDSAWQETQYF. This chain joins TRBV4-3 and TRBJ2-5, with D perhaps matching TRBD2 (5 bases). CDR3 length: 15 amino acids. CDR1 is LGHNA, CDR2 YSLEER, per germline. The V gene lost 0 bases and the J gene lost 2 bases, with 10 bases spanning the gap.

This chain connects TRBV5-6 to TRBJ2-3; TRBD2 matches 12 bases. The trim removed 2 bases at V and 6 bases at J, leaving 7 bases unmatched. Germline assignment: CDR1 SGHDT and CDR2 YYEEEE. The CDR3 runs to 16 residues. The DNA for the CDR3 is TGTGCCAGCAGCTTAATTTCGACTAGCGGGAGCGATACGCAGTATTTT. This encodes CASSLISTSGSDTQYF. Drawing the rest from reference TRBV5-6 and TRBJ2-3, the complete variable domain is DAGVTQSPTHLIKTRGQQVTLRCSPKSGHDTVSWYQQALGQGPQFIFQYYEEEERQRGNFPDRFSGHQFPNYSSELNVNALLLGDSALYLCASSLISTSGSDTQYFGPGTRLTVL.

This clone occurred a few times. The rearrangement uses TRBV5-6 and TRBJ1-1; D gene ambiguous. The CDR3 is 15 residues long. Germline values: CDR1 SGHDT, CDR2 YYEEEE. V was clipped by 0 bases and J by 0 bases, with 9 bases between them. The CDR3 DNA reads as TGTGCCAGCAGCTTGGGACTGCGCATGAACACTGAAGCTTTCTTT. Translated, it gives CASSLGLRMNTEAFF.

This clone has a single count. This chain connects TRBV5-1 to TRBJ1-4; possible D gene TRBD1, 6 bases. This CDR3 has 15 amino acids. V gave up 4 bases and J gave up 3 bases, with 13 bases separating them. Germline CDR1 reads SGHRS; CDR2 reads YFSETQ. Here the CDR3 DNA reads TGCGCCAGCAGCGAGGACGCAGGGGCTAATGAAAAACTGTTTTTT. Translating it yields CASSEDAGANEKLFF.

The J gene is TRBJ2-5, the V gene TRBV7-2; a weak D match, TRBD2 (5 bases). V lost 4 bases to trimming and J lost 2 bases, with 11 bases between them. The CDR3 length is 14 residues. Germline V gene sequence: CDR1 SGHTA, CDR2 FQGNSA. The CDR3 DNA sequence: TGTGCCAGCAGCTCTGGACTCGTACAAGAGACCCAGTACTTC. Protein product: CASSSGLVQETQYF. Full variable domain (outside the CDR3, taken from reference TRBV7-2 and TRBJ2-5): GAGVSQSPSNKVTEKGKDVELRCDPISGHTALYWYRQSLGQGLEFLIYFQGNSAPDKSGLPSDRFSAERTGGSVSTLTIQRTQQEDSAVYLCASSSGLVQETQYFGPGTRLLVL.

The chain recombines TRBV9 with TRBJ2-5, with 8 bases lining up with TRBD2. CDR1 and CDR2 from the germline V gene are SGDLS and YYNGEE. The J segment lost 2 bases and the V segment lost 0 bases, leaving 3 bases of the junction unmatched. The CDR3 has 15 amino acids. CDR3 nucleotides: TGTGCCAGCAGCGTAGGGACGGGGGGGCAAGAGACCCAGTACTTC. Its protein product is CASSVGTGGQETQYF.

The chain recombines TRBV4-3 with TRBJ2-4; possibly TRBD2 for D (5 bases). The V end was cut by 11 bases, the J end by 0 bases, with 26 bases between. Germline V gene lookup returns CDR1 LGHNA and CDR2 YSLEER. This CDR3 has 18 residues. In DNA, the CDR3 is TGCGCCGGAGAAACGGGATATGAGCCCTTTTTAGCCAAAAACATTCAGTACTTC. Translation gives CAGETGYEPFLAKNIQYF.

The chain links TRBV6-1 to TRBJ1-4; D remains ambiguous. CDR3 length: 13 amino acids. CDR1 and CDR2 from the germline V gene are MNHNS and SASEGT. Trimming took off 4 bases at V and 4 bases at J, with 7 bases between the two ends. The CDR3 sequence: CASSGQYNEKLFF. CDR3 coding DNA: TGTGCCAGCAGTGGGCAGTATAATGAAAAACTGTTTTTT.

The V call is TRBV7-9, the J call TRBJ1-1; 7 bases match TRBD1. In germline, CDR1 is SEHNR, CDR2 FQNEAQ (reference sequence). The V and J ends lost 5 bases and 3 bases, in that order; junction bases with no gene match: 9. The CDR3 runs 15 residues. Written as DNA, the CDR3 is TGTGCCAGCAGCCCTTACTTGGACAGGCACACTGAAGCTTTCTTT. It encodes CASSPYLDRHTEAFF.

This clone was seen just once. This chain uses TRBV6-6 with TRBJ1-1; no reliable D call. CDR3 length: 13 residues. The germline V and J ends were trimmed by 2 bases and 1 base, with 5 bases remaining between them. Germline lookup yields CDR1 MNHNY and CDR2 SVGAGI (reference sequence). CDR3 amino acids: CASSYERNTEAFF. The CDR3 region has the DNA TGTGCCAGCAGTTACGAGCGGAACACTGAAGCTTTCTTT.

The gene calls are TRBV5-5 and TRBJ1-1; the D gene is possibly TRBD1 (5 bases). Germline values: CDR1 SGHKS, CDR2 YYEKEE (reference sequence). Trimming removed 4 bases from V and 8 bases from J, with 15 bases in between. This CDR3 region has 13 residues. The CDR3 protein is CASSLISGMEAFF. CDR3 nucleotides: TGTGCCAGCAGCCTGATATCAGGGATGGAAGCTTTCTTT.

The chain recombines TRBV6-5 with TRBJ2-1; D might be TRBD1 (6 bases). Trimming pared 0 bases from V and 7 bases from J, leaving 7 bases between. CDR3 length equals 13 residues. CDR1 MNHEY and CDR2 SVGAGI come from the germline V gene. Written as DNA, the CDR3 is TGTGCCAGCAGTTACTCGAGGGGGAATGAGCAGTTCTTC. Its translation is CASSYSRGNEQFF.

This sequence joins TRBV11-3 and TRBJ2-3; 7 nucleotides align to TRBD1. Germline trimming cut 3 bases from V and 0 bases from J; bases unmatched to any gene: 3. This CDR3 has 15 residues. The germline gives CDR1 SGHNT, CDR2 YENEEA. The CDR3, as DNA: TGTGCCAGCAGCTTCCAGGGGGTCAGCACAGATACGCAGTATTTT. Protein: CASSFQGVSTDTQYF.

The genes are TRBV19 and TRBJ2-1; 9 bases are shared with TRBD2. Germline V gene sequence: CDR1 LNHDA, CDR2 SQIVND (reference sequence). V shed 9 bases, J shed 4 bases, and the junction held 4 bases outside the gene matches. CDR3 size: 13 residues. The CDR3 spells CASSSGGYNEQFF. The DNA for the CDR3 is TGTGCCAGCTCAAGCGGGGGGTACAATGAGCAGTTCTTC.

The chain joins TRBV2 to TRBJ2-1; TRBD1 matches 9 bases. The CDR3 runs to 16 residues. Germline loops: CDR1 SNHLY, CDR2 FYNNEI. V shed 3 bases and J 2 bases; nucleotides not matched to a gene: 5. Written as DNA, the CDR3 is TGTGCCAGCAGTGACCTACAGGGGGCGACCTACAATGAGCAGTTCTTC. Amino acid sequence: CASSDLQGATYNEQFF.

The chain's CDR3 is CASSGGHLGEQYF. CDR3 DNA: TGTGCCAGCAGTGGGGGACATTTGGGCGAGCAGTACTTC. The chain has TRBV6-1 and TRBJ2-7; TRBD1 is a possible D gene (6 bases). The CDR3 runs to 13 residues. Germline CDR1 is MNHNS and CDR2 is SASEGT. The V end was cut by 4 bases, the J end by 6 bases, with 13 bases between.